A single sample is the source of the 21 T cell receptor beta chains below, sequenced in a study of blood T cell repertoires in COVID-19. The method was immunoSEQ multiplex PCR; TCRdb's version includes in-frame clones alone and lacks a portion of them. The sample has roughly 200,000 clones; roughly 84% are singletons. Sequencing was done on a sample of peripheral blood. The receptors originated from a human donor in a cohort sampled during active COVID-19.

This chain uses TRBV5-6 with TRBJ1-4, with 7 bases matching TRBD1. Germline CDR1 is SGHDT and CDR2 is YYEEEE. V trimming: 6 bases; J trimming: 3 bases; junction bases outside the gene matches: 8. The CDR3 consists of 15 residues. Here the CDR3 DNA reads TGTGCCAGCACCGCTAACAGGGGATCTAATGAAAAACTGTTTTTT. It specifies CASTANRGSNEKLFF.

This sequence joins TRBV28 and TRBJ1-2, with 7 nucleotides matching TRBD1. Germline lookup yields CDR1 MDHEN and CDR2 SYDVKM. V lost 6 bases, J lost 8 bases, and 9 bases stayed unmatched. This CDR3 has 13 residues. The CDR3 loop reads CASSQGGQGGYTF. CDR3 bases: TGTGCCAGCAGCCAAGGGGGCCAGGGGGGCTACACCTTC.

J is TRBJ2-5 and V is TRBV4-2; perhaps TRBD1 as D (5 bases). V was trimmed by 0 bases and J by 2 bases, leaving 10 bases between them. The CDR3 has 15 amino acids. CDR1 is LGHNA and CDR2 is YNFKEQ in the germline V gene. CDR3 sequence (DNA): TGTGCCAGCAGCCAAGATAGGCCAGGGCAAGAGACCCAGTACTTC. Translating gives CASSQDRPGQETQYF.

The V and J genes are TRBV19 and TRBJ1-5; D gene ambiguous. This CDR3 is 15 amino acids long. The V end was cut by 0 bases, the J end by 6 bases, with 12 bases between. The V gene's germline CDR1 is LNHDA and CDR2 SQIVND (reference sequence). In nucleotides, the CDR3 is TGTGCCAGTAGTATAGAGGTTTCAGGAATTCAGCCCCAGCATTTT. This encodes CASSIEVSGIQPQHF.

This clone was detected many times. V gene TRBV2 combines with J gene TRBJ2-3, with D possibly matching TRBD1 (6 bases). The V gene lost 6 bases and the J gene lost 11 bases, with 15 bases spanning the gap. Germline assignment: CDR1 SNHLY and CDR2 FYNNEI. The CDR3 spans 12 residues. CDR3 loop: CASRGTPRLQYF. Written as DNA, the CDR3 is TGTGCCAGCAGGGGGACACCAAGGCTGCAGTATTTT.

The chain uses TRBV28 and TRBJ2-1; 7 bases match TRBD2. The germline V gene has CDR1 MDHEN and CDR2 SYDVKM. With V trimmed by 2 bases and J by 0 bases, 4 bases remained unmatched. This CDR3 region has 16 residues. The CDR3 loop is CASSLPGGSSYNEQFF. In nucleotides, the CDR3 is TGTGCCAGCAGTTTACCGGGCGGGAGCTCCTACAATGAGCAGTTCTTC.

The chain is built from TRBV19 and TRBJ1-2; 8 nucleotides align to TRBD1. This CDR3 comprises 15 residues. The germline gives CDR1 LNHDA, CDR2 SQIVND (reference sequence). Losses at the gene ends were 9 bases for V and 6 bases for J; bases not matched to a gene: 15. The CDR3 bases are TGTGCCAGAACGACAGGGGAACGAAGCACTAATGGCTACACCTTC. Its translation is CARTTGERSTNGYTF.

This clone appeared a few times. The V call is TRBV3-1 (or the pseudogene TRBV3-2), the J call TRBJ2-1; 14 nucleotides agree with TRBD2. The CDR3 has 15 residues. V dropped 5 bases and J dropped 9; count of bases not matched to a gene: 6. The germline V gene encodes CDR1 LGHDT and CDR2 YNNKEL (reference sequence). This chain's CDR3 is CASSAPGLAGVEQFF. In DNA form, the CDR3 reads TGTGCCAGCAGCGCACCGGGACTAGCGGGAGTTGAGCAGTTCTTC.

This chain uses TRBV7-9 with TRBJ2-3; 8 bases are a match to TRBD2. Looked up from germline, CDR1 is SEHNR and CDR2 is FQNEAQ (reference sequence). The CDR3 runs to 16 residues. Trimming cost V 6 bases and J 1 base; bases outside gene matches: 9. CDR3 DNA: TGTGCCAGCAGTCCAACTAGCGGAATACGCACAGATACGCAGTATTTT. Translated: CASSPTSGIRTDTQYF. The full variable domain, with the rest looked up from reference TRBV7-9 and TRBJ2-3, is DTGVSQNPRHKITKRGQNVTFRCDPISEHNRLYWYRQTLGQGPEFLTYFQNEAQLEKSRLLSDRFSAERPKGSFSTLEIQRTEQGDSAMYLCASSPTSGIRTDTQYFGPGTRLTVL.

The chain employs TRBV5-1 and TRBJ2-1; TRBD2 aligns across 10 bases. Germline V CDR1 and CDR2: SGHRS, YFSETQ. Germline trimming cut 1 base from V and 7 bases from J; bases unmatched to any gene: 8. This CDR3 region has 16 residues. The CDR3: CASSLLASGSFNEQFF. The DNA of the CDR3 is TGCGCCAGCAGCTTGCTCGCTAGCGGGAGCTTTAATGAGCAGTTCTTC.

The CDR3 loop is CASAAFVIGLAGDGEQYF. CDR3 in DNA: TGTGCCAGCGCGGCTTTTGTTATCGGACTAGCGGGAGATGGCGAGCAGTACTTC. V is TRBV18 and J is TRBJ2-7, with 13 bases lining up with TRBD2. From germline, CDR1 is KGHSH and CDR2 LQKENI. V trimming: 8 bases; J trimming: 6 bases; junction bases outside the gene matches: 19. The CDR3 spans 18 residues.

This chain joins TRBV11-1 and TRBJ2-4; TRBD1 might be the D (5 bases). There are 15 residues in the CDR3. The V gene lost 3 bases and the J gene lost 6 bases, with 15 bases spanning the gap. CDR1 is SGHAT and CDR2 is FQDESV in the germline V gene (reference sequence). DNA of the CDR3: TGTGCCAGCAGCTTTTCACCGACAGTTAGAAACATTCAGTACTTC. This translates into CASSFSPTVRNIQYF.

This clone was counted only a few times. V gene TRBV2 combines with J gene TRBJ2-1; 8 positions match TRBD2. This CDR3 has 17 residues. The V gene's germline CDR1 is SNHLY and CDR2 FYNNEI. The junction had 16 bases not matched to a gene; V was cut back by 6 bases and J by 6 bases. The CDR3 sequence is CASRGNFGLASGNEQFF. For the CDR3, the DNA is TGTGCCAGCAGGGGGAACTTTGGACTAGCCTCTGGCAATGAGCAGTTCTTC.

J is TRBJ1-5 and V is TRBV7-8, with TRBD1 matching 7 bases. Trimming at V came to 5 bases and at J to 0 bases, leaving 7 bases not matched to a gene. The CDR3 consists of 16 residues. Germline CDR1 SGHVS, CDR2 FQNEAQ. The CDR3 region is CASSHTGAYSNQPQHF. CDR3 DNA sequence: TGTGCCAGCAGCCACACAGGGGCCTATAGCAATCAGCCCCAGCATTTT.

Note on this clone: Other DNA sequences in this specimen translate into the identical CDR3. The V call is TRBV18, the J call TRBJ1-1; no firm D call. The V end lost 3 bases, the J end lost 1 base, and 6 bases lay between the germline ends. The germline V gene has CDR1 KGHSH and CDR2 LQKENI. The length of the CDR3 is 13 residues. The CDR3 region has the DNA TGTGCCAGCTCACCTACACAGAACACTGAAGCTTTCTTT. Protein sequence: CASSPTQNTEAFF. The full variable domain, rest sourced from reference TRBV18 and TRBJ1-1, is NAGVMQNPRHLVRRRGQEARLRCSPMKGHSHVYWYRQLPEEGLKFMVYLQKENIIDESGMPKERFSAEFPKEGPSILRIQQVVRGDSAAYFCASSPTQNTEAFFGQGTRLTVV.

The J gene is TRBJ1-1, the V gene TRBV18, with 10 bases aligning to TRBD1. CDR1 and CDR2 (germline): KGHSH, LQKENI. CDR3 length: 16 residues. The trim removed 3 bases at V and 5 bases at J, leaving 9 bases unmatched. CDR3 nucleotides: TGTGCCAGCTCACCTTTAGGGACAGGGGCATTAACTGAAGCTTTCTTT. It translates to CASSPLGTGALTEAFF.

V and J are TRBV6-5 and TRBJ1-6; 10 positions agree with TRBD1. There are 14 residues in the CDR3. From germline, CDR1 is MNHEY and CDR2 SVGAGI. The V and J ends lost 5 bases and 10 bases, in that order; junction bases with no gene match: 5. CDR3 sequence reads: CASSRGTGASPLHF. DNA of the CDR3: TGTGCCAGCAGTCGGGGGACAGGGGCCTCACCCCTCCACTTT.

The chain joins TRBV7-9 to TRBJ2-5; no clear D gene. Germline V gives CDR1 SEHNR, CDR2 FQNEAQ (reference sequence). The V end lost 6 bases, the J end lost 2 bases, and 4 bases lay between the germline ends. This CDR3 has 11 residues. The DNA of the CDR3 is TGTGCCAGCAGAATACAAGAGACCCAGTACTTC. Translating gives CASRIQETQYF.

The chain recombines TRBV30 with TRBJ2-4; D is ambiguous. This CDR3 is built from 14 residues. Germline CDR1 GTSNPN, CDR2 SVGIG (reference sequence). V was cut by 1 base and J by 2 bases, with 9 bases left in between. Written as DNA, the CDR3 is TGTGCCTGGAGTGGTGGAGTCACCAAAAACATTCAGTACTTC. Protein sequence: CAWSGGVTKNIQYF.

This chain joins TRBV28 and TRBJ1-6; D is undetermined. Deletions cut 1 base from V and 2 bases from J, with 15 bases between. The CDR3 loop spans 18 amino acids. CDR1 and CDR2 from the germline V gene are MDHEN and SYDVKM. The CDR3 sequence: CASSLFPLDGPYNSPLHF. CDR3 coding DNA: TGTGCCAGCAGTTTATTCCCCCTCGATGGCCCCTATAATTCACCCCTCCACTTT.

The chain has TRBV28 and TRBJ1-5; the D is unclear. CDR1 and CDR2 from the germline V gene are MDHEN and SYDVKM. V was cut by 4 bases and J by 0 bases, with 4 bases left in between. The CDR3 extends over 13 amino acids. In nucleotides, the CDR3 is TGTGCCAGCAGTTCGGTTAGCAATCAGCCCCAGCATTTT. Translated, it gives CASSSVSNQPQHF.